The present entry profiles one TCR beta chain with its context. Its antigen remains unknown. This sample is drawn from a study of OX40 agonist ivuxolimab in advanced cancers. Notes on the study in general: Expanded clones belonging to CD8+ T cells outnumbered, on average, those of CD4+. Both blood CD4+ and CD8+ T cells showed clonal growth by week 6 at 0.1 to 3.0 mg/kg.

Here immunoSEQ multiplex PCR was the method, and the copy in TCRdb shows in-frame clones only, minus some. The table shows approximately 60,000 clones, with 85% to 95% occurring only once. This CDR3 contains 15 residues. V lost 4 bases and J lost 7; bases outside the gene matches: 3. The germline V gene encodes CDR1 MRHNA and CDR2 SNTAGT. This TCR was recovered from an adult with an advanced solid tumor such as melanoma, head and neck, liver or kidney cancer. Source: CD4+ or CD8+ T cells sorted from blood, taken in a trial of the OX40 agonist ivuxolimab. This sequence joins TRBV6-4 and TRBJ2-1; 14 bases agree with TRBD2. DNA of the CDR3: TGTGCCAGCAGTGCCGGGACTAGCGGGAGTAATGAGCAGTTCTTC. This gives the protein CASSAGTSGSNEQFF.